The 9 T cell receptor beta chains given below trace back to one sample, sequenced in a study of T cells in tuberculosis. The method was immunoSEQ multiplex PCR; TCRdb's version includes in-frame clones alone and lacks a portion of them. Among about 23,000 clones listed, more than 95% were seen once. Input material: PBMCs. Receptor source: a donor aged 10-29 years with latent tuberculosis or without tuberculosis infection.

The rearrangement links TRBV5-1 to TRBJ1-2; 9 positions match TRBD1. This CDR3 region has 14 residues. Trimming took 4 bases from V and 7 from J; bases not matched to a gene: 8. Germline V gene sequence: CDR1 SGHRS, CDR2 YFSETQ. CDR3 coding DNA: TGCGCCAGCAGCATCACAGGGGGCGCGGCTGGCTACACCTTC. Amino acids: CASSITGGAAGYTF.

This sequence joins TRBV19 and TRBJ2-1; tentatively, D is TRBD2 (6 bases). The CDR3 extends over 15 amino acids. Trimming left V 2 bases short and J 7 bases short, with 15 bases between. The germline gives CDR1 LNHDA, CDR2 SQIVND (reference sequence). Here the CDR3 reads CASSISSAGGNEQFF. CDR3 in DNA: TGTGCCAGTAGTATATCTTCAGCGGGTGGGAATGAGCAGTTCTTC.

This clone has just one count. The CDR3 DNA reads as TGCGCCAGCAGCGTGGGACAGGGGGGCGCGGTCACCTTC. Translating gives CASSVGQGGAVTF. The rearrangement joins TRBV5-1 to TRBJ1-2, with 11 bases fitting TRBD1. The CDR3 loop spans 13 amino acids. J was trimmed by 13 bases and V by 4 bases; bases with no gene match: 9. The germline CDR1 and CDR2 sequences are SGHRS and YFSETQ.

The V call is TRBV5-1, the J call TRBJ2-7; 7 bases agree with TRBD2. The V and J ends lost 5 bases and 1 base, in that order; junction bases with no gene match: 6. CDR3 length equals 14 residues. CDR1 is SGHRS and CDR2 is YFSETQ in the germline V gene. The CDR3 is CASSREALSYEQYF. The CDR3 region has the DNA TGCGCCAGCAGTCGGGAGGCTCTGTCCTACGAGCAGTACTTC.

The chain couples TRBV11-2 to TRBJ1-6, with D maybe TRBD1 (5 bases). The CDR3 has 15 amino acids. From germline, CDR1 is SGHAT and CDR2 FQNNGV. V was clipped by 7 bases and J by 7 bases, with 17 bases between them. CDR3: CASTLRAGWNSPLHF. The CDR3 DNA sequence: TGTGCCAGCACCCTCCGGGCAGGGTGGAATTCACCCCTCCACTTT.

The chain employs TRBV28 and TRBJ2-6; 9 bases match TRBD1. V trimming: 5 bases; J trimming: 4 bases; junction bases outside the gene matches: 9. Germline CDR1 MDHEN, CDR2 SYDVKM. The CDR3 totals 17 residues. The CDR3 protein is CASSRTGVLIGANVLTF. CDR3 bases: TGTGCCAGCAGTCGGACAGGGGTCTTGATAGGGGCCAACGTCCTGACTTTC.

The rearrangement links TRBV25-1 to TRBJ1-1; TRBD1 agrees at 8 bases. The CDR3 totals 15 residues. Trimming removed 4 bases from V and 6 bases from J; junction bases left unmatched: 10. Germline V gene sequence: CDR1 MGHDK, CDR2 SYGVNS. CDR3 amino acids: CASSGTGGWSAEAFF. The CDR3 DNA follows: TGTGCCAGCAGTGGCACAGGGGGTTGGAGTGCTGAAGCTTTCTTT.

Only one count was recorded for this clone. This chain joins TRBV9 and TRBJ1-1; D not resolved. V was shortened by 4 bases and J by 1 base, with 14 bases between the two germline ends. This CDR3 is 15 amino acids long. Germline assignment: CDR1 SGDLS and CDR2 YYNGEE. CDR3 sequence reads: CASSPLRVPNTEAFF. The DNA of the CDR3 is TGTGCCAGCAGCCCCCTTCGGGTGCCGAACACTGAAGCTTTCTTT. Looking up the rest from reference TRBV9 and TRBJ1-1 gives the full variable domain: DSGVTQTPKHLITATGQRVTLRCSPRSGDLSVYWYQQSLDQGLQFLIQYYNGEERAKGNILERFSAQQFPDLHSELNLSSLELGDSALYFCASSPLRVPNTEAFFGQGTRLTVV.

With regard to this clone: The junction does not match germline at one end; this may be a read error. Within the sample, other DNA sequences also encode this same CDR3. V usage is TRBV5-6 and J usage is TRBJ1-2; TRBD1 matches 8 bases. In germline, CDR1 is SGHDT, CDR2 YYEEEE. The CDR3 totals 16 residues. The CDR3 DNA follows: TGTGCCAGCAGCCCCGGACAGGGAGGGCCAAACTATGGCTACACCTTT. As protein: CASSPGQGGPNYGYTF.